These T cell receptor beta chains were read from a single sample in a study of T cell repertoires in MIS-A myocarditis. Only in-frame clones appear in the TCRdb table, and some are missing; sequencing was by immunoSEQ multiplex PCR. The table lists about 11,000 clones, around 83% of them singletons, with approximately 29% in the top ten. The sequenced material came from right ventricle heart tissue obtained at autopsy. These receptors were taken from a man between 18 and 35 years old with fulminant myocarditis from multisystem inflammatory syndrome in adults (MIS-A) after COVID-19. Each CDR3 is given with its conserved first and last residue.

v_gene,j_gene,CDR3aa
TRBV15,TRBJ1-2,CATSRVGEDYGYTF
TRBV7-9,TRBJ1-1,CASSLATWGNTEAFF
TRBV5-4,TRBJ1-1,CASSPGTTAGTEAFF
TRBV19,TRBJ1-5,CASSMMYGTVLLHF
TRBV5-5,TRBJ1-2,CASSLVGQGASYTF
TRBV18,TRBJ1-2,CARSPSHRDFNYGYTF
TRBV6-5,TRBJ1-5,CASRGQTSNQPQHF
TRBV9,TRBJ2-1,CASSLGPEQFF
TRBV7-9,TRBJ2-2,CASSLPGSGELFF
TRBV14,TRBJ2-2,CASSRDLVDTGELFF
TRBV2,TRBJ1-2,CASTKTLDGSDGYTF
TRBV28,TRBJ1-1,CASRGGWGTEAFF
TRBV18,TRBJ2-5,CASSPPSWETQYF
TRBV9,TRBJ1-5,CASSVEADQPQHF
TRBV28,TRBJ1-1,CASRPNTPGMNTEAFF
TRBV6-1,TRBJ1-5,CASSELGRWGQPQHF
TRBV3-1/TRBV3-2,TRBJ2-3,CASSHRSTDTQYF
TRBV7-9,TRBJ2-5,CASRPMGDPYQETQYF
TRBV5-6,TRBJ1-2,CASSLLQEFYGYTF
TRBV6-5,TRBJ1-1,CASRKLNTEAFF
TRBV6-1,TRBJ1-5,CASSEATVHQPQHF
TRBV6-5,TRBJ2-1,CASSRTSGAGNEQFF
TRBV19,TRBJ1-2,CASSQDTPILQGSGYTF
TRBV28,TRBJ1-5,CASSLPGFSNQPQHF
TRBV28,TRBJ2-7,CASRTSGRSGVIEQYF
TRBV9,TRBJ2-7,CASSAREWSYEQYF
TRBV9,TRBJ2-2,CASSVLGALGGELFF
TRBV7-9,TRBJ2-7,CASSYGLAAPYEQYF
TRBV12-3/TRBV12-4,TRBJ2-2,CASSLQGVGELFF